This TCR beta chain stems from a study of human T cells and chemical hapten exposure. Time point indicated: pre-sensitization, week 0. This sample's treatment: therapeutic diphenylcyclopropenone sensitization with weekly scalp DPC. TCRdb passed the RACE reads through MiXCR, listing each CDR3 protein once. This table holds around 62,000 distinct CDR3 sequences, about 7% found once. Germline CDR1 SGHKS, CDR2 YYEKEE (reference sequence). This CDR3 spans 15 amino acids. V lost 0 bases to trimming and J lost 3 bases, with 9 bases between them. This chain uses TRBV5-5 with TRBJ1-4; no clear D. This sequence was found in a woman aged 25 to 39 with alopecia areata. Some clones in this sample may be carry-over from other donors' samples. The sequencing here drew on whole blood, taken in connection with sensitization to the hapten diphenylcyclopropenone (DPC). The CDR3, as DNA: TGTGCCAGCAGCTTGGATTTTGCATCTAATGAAAAACTGTTTTTT. Translation: CASSLDFASNEKLFF.